The present T cell receptor (beta chain) was sequenced within a study of T cell responses to AZD1222 COVID-19 vaccine. Study results and caveats: Repertoire collection took place solely once the T cell response had peaked. Donor demographics were predominantly white British with a female majority; clonal diversity may be underestimated.

Details on this clone: The antigen is undetermined.

From germline, CDR1 is SEHNR and CDR2 FQNEAQ (reference sequence). J gave up 1 base and V 4 bases, and 10 bases lay outside the gene matches. The CDR3 length is 19 residues. Some clones are missing from TCRdb's copy, which holds only in-frame ones; the method was immunoSEQ multiplex PCR. The sample records 210,000 or so clones, about 92% being singletons. The J gene is TRBJ2-1, the V gene TRBV7-9; 13 bases align to TRBD2. This TCR was recovered from an adult in good health. Sequenced here: peripheral blood, sampled on day 0 of MenACWY control vaccination. In DNA, the CDR3 is TGTGCCAGCAGCTGGACTAGCGGGGGAAGAAAAAGGTCCTACAATGAGCAGTTCTTC. This encodes CASSWTSGGRKRSYNEQFF.